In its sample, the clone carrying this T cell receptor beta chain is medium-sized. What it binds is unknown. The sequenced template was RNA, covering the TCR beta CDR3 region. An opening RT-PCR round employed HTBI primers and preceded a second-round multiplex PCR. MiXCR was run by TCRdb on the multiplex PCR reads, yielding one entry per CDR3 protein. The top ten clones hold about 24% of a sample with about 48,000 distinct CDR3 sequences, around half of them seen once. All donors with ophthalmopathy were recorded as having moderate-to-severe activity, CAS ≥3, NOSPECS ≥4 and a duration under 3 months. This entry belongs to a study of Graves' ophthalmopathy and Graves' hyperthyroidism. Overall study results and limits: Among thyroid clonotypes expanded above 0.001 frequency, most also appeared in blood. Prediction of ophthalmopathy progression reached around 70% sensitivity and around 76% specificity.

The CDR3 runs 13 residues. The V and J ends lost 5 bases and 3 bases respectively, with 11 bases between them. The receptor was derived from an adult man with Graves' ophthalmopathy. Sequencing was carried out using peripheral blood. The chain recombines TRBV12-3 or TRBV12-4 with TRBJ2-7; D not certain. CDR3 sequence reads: CASSLSDLYEQYF. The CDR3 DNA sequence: TGTGCCAGCAGTCTCTCGGACCTCTACGAGCAGTACTTC.